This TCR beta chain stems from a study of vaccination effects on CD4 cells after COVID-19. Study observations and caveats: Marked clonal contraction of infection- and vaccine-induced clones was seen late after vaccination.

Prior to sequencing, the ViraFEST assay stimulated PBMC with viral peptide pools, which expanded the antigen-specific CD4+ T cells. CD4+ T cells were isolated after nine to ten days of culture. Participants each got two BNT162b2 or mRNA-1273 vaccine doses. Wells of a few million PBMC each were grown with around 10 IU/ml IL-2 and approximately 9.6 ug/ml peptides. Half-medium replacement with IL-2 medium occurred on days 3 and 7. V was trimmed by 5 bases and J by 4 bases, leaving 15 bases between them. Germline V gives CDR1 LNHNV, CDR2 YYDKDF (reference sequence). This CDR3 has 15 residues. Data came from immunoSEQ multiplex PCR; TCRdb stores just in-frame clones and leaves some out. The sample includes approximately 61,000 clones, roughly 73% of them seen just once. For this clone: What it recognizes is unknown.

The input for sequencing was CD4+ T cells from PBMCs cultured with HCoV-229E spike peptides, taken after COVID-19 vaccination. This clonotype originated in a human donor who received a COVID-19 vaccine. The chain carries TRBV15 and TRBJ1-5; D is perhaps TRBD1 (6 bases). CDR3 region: CATSPTATGNQPQHF. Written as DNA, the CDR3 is TGTGCCACCAGCCCGACCGCAACAGGGAATCAGCCCCAGCATTTT.